The sequence of this T cell receptor beta chain was determined in a study of blood T cell repertoires in COVID-19. About the research overall: Specimens from acute and convalescent COVID-19 originated in the United States, Italy and Spain.

Per the authors' pipeline: Amplifying reference gene primers gave estimates of nucleated cell counts. Produced via immunoSEQ multiplex PCR; TCRdb's table is partial and in-frame only. V and J calls and clone size are given by that table; D and trimming were obtained from the DNA. The data contain 250,000 or so clones, 84% of them singletons. This clone was recorded once. Sequenced sample: peripheral blood. The sequence derives from a woman between 35 and 50 years old who had recovered from COVID-19.

The CDR3 bases are TGTGCCAGCAGCTTAACGGGGAATAGCAATCAGCCCCAGCATTTT. As protein: CASSLTGNSNQPQHF. V is TRBV11-2 and J is TRBJ1-5, with no clear D. The CDR3 has 15 residues. The V and J ends lost 2 bases and 0 bases respectively, with 8 bases between them. Germline V gene sequence: CDR1 SGHAT, CDR2 FQNNGV.